This is a list of T cell receptor beta chains from one sample in a study of T cells in Graves' hyperthyroidism and ophthalmopathy. Each CDR3 protein is one row after TCRdb ran MiXCR on the multiplex PCR reads. The sample consists of 300,000 to 450,000 distinct CDR3 sequences, roughly 13% of them appearing once. The sample consisted of blood. The source of these receptors is an older woman with Graves' hyperthyroidism. Both conserved end residues are part of each CDR3.

TRBV13	TRBJ2-1	CASSLSRDRGYNEQFF
TRBV5-1	TRBJ2-1	CASSSGGLAGGEQFF
TRBV12-3/TRBV12-4	TRBJ2-1	CASIHTAGYYNEQFF
TRBV13	TRBJ2-2	CASSARQFTGELFF
TRBV2	TRBJ1-5	CASSQGRLEQPQHF
TRBV11-3	TRBJ2-1	CASRLLAGGPNEQFF
TRBV24-1	TRBJ2-1	CATQPTIGTEPSYNEQFF
TRBV5-1	TRBJ2-7	CASRRTSGFPYEQYF
TRBV6-1	TRBJ1-1	CASSKWTGGNTEAFF
TRBV4-2	TRBJ2-1	CASSQSGQGEQFF
TRBV20-1	TRBJ2-7	CSAREKREGWEQYF
TRBV12-3/TRBV12-4	TRBJ2-2	CASSTRTQLTGELFF
TRBV29-1	TRBJ1-2	CSSAGTGSTNYGYTF
TRBV7-8	TRBJ2-2	CASSPRRYSGRNTGELFF
TRBV18	TRBJ1-3	CASSSPGQFSGNTIYF
TRBV12-3/TRBV12-4	TRBJ1-5	CASSYSNQPQHF
TRBV7-9	TRBJ2-3	CASSSSRTVDTQYF
TRBV10-1	TRBJ2-1	CASSGGLSYNEQFF
TRBV2	TRBJ1-3	CASRPQGPSGNTIYF
TRBV28	TRBJ2-7	CASSDGTGGYEQYF
TRBV12-5	TRBJ1-1	CASGLVQGAGEAFF
TRBV14	TRBJ2-1	CASSQTRIYNEQFF
TRBV7-9	TRBJ2-1	CASSPRTSSRRFF
TRBV11-2	TRBJ1-5	CASSPLGPESAQHF
TRBV11-3	TRBJ2-2	CASSPGGSNTGELFF
TRBV6-5	TRBJ1-1	CASSYSRDRGPGGNTEAFF
TRBV12-3/TRBV12-4	TRBJ2-2	CASKKGELFF
TRBV7-9	TRBJ2-7	CASSFYICSASSSGSPYEQYF
TRBV13	TRBJ2-1	CASSAGLAGYNEQFF
TRBV6-1	TRBJ1-1	CASSSGTGTNTEAFF
TRBV5-1	TRBJ2-5	CASSPGVGDAETQYF
TRBV5-1	TRBJ1-1	CASSLPGQMNTEAFF
TRBV20-1	TRBJ2-7	CSARVKGGYYEQYF
TRBV2	TRBJ1-5	CASSVSGTEANQPQHF
TRBV7-9	TRBJ2-1	CASSLRDRENEQSF
TRBV6-5	TRBJ2-3	CASSRGGGGYTDTQYF
TRBV12-3/TRBV12-4	TRBJ2-7	CASSLGTSGGAYEQYF
TRBV7-9	TRBJ2-1	CASSLSGLADLYNEQFF
TRBV5-1	TRBJ1-4	CASSFDRGTNEKLFF
TRBV6-2/TRBV6-3	TRBJ1-2	CASTHPVWTAPNYGYTF
TRBV19	TRBJ2-1	CASSVLRTGNYNEQFF
TRBV29-1	TRBJ2-2	CSVGGQGATTGELFF
TRBV29-1	TRBJ1-2	CSVVDRVNYGYTF
TRBV6-1	TRBJ2-1	CASTWDRSSYNEQFF
TRBV7-3	TRBJ2-2	CASSQGTGGNTGELFF
TRBV24-1	TRBJ2-3	CAASDLAGDPDTQYF
TRBV18	TRBJ1-2	CASSPAGYDYGYTF
TRBV11-2	TRBJ2-5	CASSIGLAVFQETQYF
TRBV27	TRBJ2-3	CASSSRLAGEDTQYF
TRBV2	TRBJ1-3	CAITSLQGLSGNTIYF
TRBV3-1	TRBJ1-2	CASSQGRRTAIYGYTF
TRBV27	TRBJ2-1	CASSFSSLAGVAFF
TRBV6-1	TRBJ2-3	CASTSTSGPSGRSGDTQYF
TRBV20-1	TRBJ2-7	CSARGGGLADSYEQYF
TRBV19	TRBJ2-5	CASSTRGTGQTETQYF
TRBV5-4	TRBJ2-5	CASSLARGPGVAGARKTQYF
TRBV20-1	TRBJ2-3	CSARDGRKRDTQYF
TRBV7-3	TRBJ2-2	CASSRGGQDTGELFF
TRBV30	TRBJ1-1	CAWSGQINTEAFF